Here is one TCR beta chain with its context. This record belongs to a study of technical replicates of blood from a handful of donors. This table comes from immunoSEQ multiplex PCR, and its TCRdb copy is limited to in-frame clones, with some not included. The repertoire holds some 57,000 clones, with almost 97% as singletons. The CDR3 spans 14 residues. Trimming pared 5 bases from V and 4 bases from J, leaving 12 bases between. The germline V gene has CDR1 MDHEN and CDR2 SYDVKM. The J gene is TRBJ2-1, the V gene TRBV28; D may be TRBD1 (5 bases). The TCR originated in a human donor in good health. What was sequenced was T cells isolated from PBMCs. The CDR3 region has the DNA TGTGCCAGCAGTCCAGGGTCTAGGTACAATGAGCAGTTCTTC. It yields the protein CASSPGSRYNEQFF.